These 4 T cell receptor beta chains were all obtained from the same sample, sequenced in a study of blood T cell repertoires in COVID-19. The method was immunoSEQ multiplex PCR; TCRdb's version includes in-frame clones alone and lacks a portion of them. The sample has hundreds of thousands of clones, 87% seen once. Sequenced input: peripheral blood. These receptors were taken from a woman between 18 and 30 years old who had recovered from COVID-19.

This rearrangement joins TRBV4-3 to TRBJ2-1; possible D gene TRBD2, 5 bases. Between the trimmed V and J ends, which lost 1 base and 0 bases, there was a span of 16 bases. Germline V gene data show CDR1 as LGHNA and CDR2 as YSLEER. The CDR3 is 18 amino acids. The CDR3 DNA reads TGCGCCAGCAGCCAAGGGGGTACCGGGGAGAGCTCCTACAATGAGCAGTTCTTC. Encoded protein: CASSQGGTGESSYNEQFF.

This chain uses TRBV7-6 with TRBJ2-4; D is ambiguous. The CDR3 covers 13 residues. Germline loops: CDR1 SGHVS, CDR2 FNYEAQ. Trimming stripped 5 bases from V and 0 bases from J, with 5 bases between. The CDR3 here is CASSPLAKNIQYF. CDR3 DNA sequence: TGTGCCAGCAGCCCCCTAGCCAAAAACATTCAGTACTTC.

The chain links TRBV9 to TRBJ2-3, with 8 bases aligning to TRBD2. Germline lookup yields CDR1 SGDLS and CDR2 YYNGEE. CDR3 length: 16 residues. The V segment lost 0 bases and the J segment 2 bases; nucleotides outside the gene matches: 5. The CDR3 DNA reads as TGTGCCAGCAGCGTAGAGAGCGGGAGAAACACAGATACGCAGTATTTT. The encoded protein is CASSVESGRNTDTQYF.

The CDR3 DNA follows: TGTGCCACAACTAGCGGGAGTTCAGATACGCAGTATTTT. Translation gives CATTSGSSDTQYF. This chain links TRBV2 with TRBJ2-3; 11 nucleotides line up with TRBD2. The CDR3 is 13 residues long. Germline loops: CDR1 SNHLY, CDR2 FYNNEI. V gave up 10 bases and J gave up 4 bases; unmatched junction bases: 4.